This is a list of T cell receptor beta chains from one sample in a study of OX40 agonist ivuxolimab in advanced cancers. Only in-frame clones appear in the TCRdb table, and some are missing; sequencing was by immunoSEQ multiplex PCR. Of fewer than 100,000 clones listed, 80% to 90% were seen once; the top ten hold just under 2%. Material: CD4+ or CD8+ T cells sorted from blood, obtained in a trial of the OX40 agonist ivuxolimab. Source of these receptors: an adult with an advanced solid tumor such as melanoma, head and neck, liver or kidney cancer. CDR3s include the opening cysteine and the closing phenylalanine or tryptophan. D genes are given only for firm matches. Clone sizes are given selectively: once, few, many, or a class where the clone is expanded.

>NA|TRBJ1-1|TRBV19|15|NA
CASSIVARTDTEAFF
TGTGCCAGTAGTATAGTTGCCAGAACAGACACTGAAGCTTTCTTT
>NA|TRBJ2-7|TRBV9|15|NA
CASSVGGGLESEQYF
TGTGCCAGCAGCGTAGGTGGGGGGCTAGAATCCGAGCAGTACTTC
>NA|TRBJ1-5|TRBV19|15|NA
CASSLLGGGNQPQHF
TGTGCCAGTAGTCTCCTGGGGGGGGGCAATCAGCCCCAGCATTTT
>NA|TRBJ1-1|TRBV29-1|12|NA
CSVGKGQMEAFF
TGCAGCGTTGGCAAGGGGCAAATGGAAGCTTTCTTT
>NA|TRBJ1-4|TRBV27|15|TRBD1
CASMKGAGVNEKLFF
TGTGCCAGCATGAAGGGGGCCGGCGTCAATGAAAAACTGTTTTTT
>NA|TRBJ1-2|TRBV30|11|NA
CAWETGLGYTF
TGTGCCTGGGAAACAGGGTTGGGCTACACCTTC
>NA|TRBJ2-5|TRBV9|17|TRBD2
CASSVGSSGGIQETQYF
TGTGCCAGCAGCGTAGGTTCTAGCGGGGGGATCCAAGAGACCCAGTACTTC
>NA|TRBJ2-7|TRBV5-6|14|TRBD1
CASSVQGYAYEQYF
TGTGCCAGCAGCGTACAGGGGTACGCCTACGAGCAGTACTTC
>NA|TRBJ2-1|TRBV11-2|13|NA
CASSLNVDNEQFF
TGTGCCAGCAGCTTGAATGTTGACAATGAGCAGTTCTTC
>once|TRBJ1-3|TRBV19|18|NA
CASNPGQLPGSSGNTIYF
TGTGCCAGTAACCCCGGACAGTTGCCCGGATCCTCTGGAAACACCATATATTTT
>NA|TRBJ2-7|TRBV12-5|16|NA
CASGLVTGGVSYEQYF
TGTGCTAGTGGTTTGGTAACGGGCGGGGTATCCTACGAGCAGTACTTC
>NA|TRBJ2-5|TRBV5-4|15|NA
CASSLGGGAPETQYF
TGTGCCAGCAGCTTGGGCGGGGGCGCCCCTGAGACCCAGTACTTC
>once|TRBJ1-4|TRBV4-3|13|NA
CASSLDIGEKLFF
TGCGCCAGCAGCCTCGACATTGGCGAAAAACTGTTTTTT
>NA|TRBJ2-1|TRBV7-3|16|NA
CASSLTGRGSYNEQFF
TGTGCCAGCAGCTTAACCGGCCGGGGCTCCTACAATGAGCAGTTCTTC
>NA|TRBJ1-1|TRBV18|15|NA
CASSPGRFMNTEAFF
TGTGCCAGCTCCCCAGGACGGTTCATGAACACTGAAGCTTTCTTT
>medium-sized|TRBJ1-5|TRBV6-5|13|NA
CASSYRRNQPQHF
TGTGCCAGCAGTTACAGACGCAATCAGCCCCAGCATTTT
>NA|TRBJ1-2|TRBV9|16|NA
CASSPGTADGSYGYTF
TGTGCCAGCAGCCCAGGGACGGCCGACGGGTCCTATGGCTACACCTTC
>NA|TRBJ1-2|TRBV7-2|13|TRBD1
CASRGQGASGYTF
TGTGCCAGTCGGGGACAGGGGGCGAGTGGCTACACCTTC
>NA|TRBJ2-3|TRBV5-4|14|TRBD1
CASHDRGRTDTQYF
TGTGCCAGCCACGACAGGGGGCGCACAGATACGCAGTATTTT
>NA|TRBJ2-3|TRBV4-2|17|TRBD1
CASSPRRTGGMADTQYF
TGTGCCAGCAGCCCCCGGAGAACAGGGGGGATGGCAGATACGCAGTATTTT
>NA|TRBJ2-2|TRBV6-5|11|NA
CASSRTGELFF
TGTGCCAGCAGTCGGACCGGGGAGCTGTTTTTT
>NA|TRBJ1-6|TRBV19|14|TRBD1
CASRPGQYNSPLHF
TGTGCCAGTAGACCGGGACAGTACAATTCACCCCTCCACTTT
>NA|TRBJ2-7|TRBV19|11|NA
CPNTCSYEQYF
TGTCCCAACACCTGCTCCTACGAGCAGTACTTC
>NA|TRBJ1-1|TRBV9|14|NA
CASSVDAHDTEAFF
TGTGCCAGCAGCGTAGACGCGCACGACACTGAAGCTTTCTTT
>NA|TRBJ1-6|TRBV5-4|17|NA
CASSSGLTSTYNSPLHF
TGTGCCAGCAGTTCGGGACTCACGAGCACCTATAATTCACCCCTCCACTTT
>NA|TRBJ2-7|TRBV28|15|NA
CATSVGGGNIYEQYF
TGTGCCACCAGTGTCGGGGGTGGAAATATCTACGAGCAGTACTTC
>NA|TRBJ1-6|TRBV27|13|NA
CASRAPPIGALHF
TGTGCCAGCAGAGCCCCACCAATCGGAGCCCTCCACTTT
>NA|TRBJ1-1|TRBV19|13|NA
CASSARMNTEAFF
TGTGCCAGTAGCGCGAGGATGAACACTGAAGCTTTCTTT
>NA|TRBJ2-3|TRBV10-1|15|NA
CASSGVAGATDTQYF
TGCGCCAGCAGTGGGGTCGCAGGGGCCACAGATACGCAGTATTTT
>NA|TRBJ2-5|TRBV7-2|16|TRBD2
CASSLGPGLEKKTQYF
TGTGCCAGCAGCTTAGGCCCAGGACTAGAGAAGAAGACCCAGTACTTC
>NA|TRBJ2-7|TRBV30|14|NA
CAWSGTFFSYEQYF
TGTGCCTGGAGTGGGACTTTTTTTTCCTACGAGCAGTACTTC
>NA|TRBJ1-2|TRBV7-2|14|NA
CASSSTGNNYGYTF
TGTGCCAGCAGCTCGACTGGCAATAACTATGGCTACACCTTC
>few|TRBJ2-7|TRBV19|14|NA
CASKRQGLSYEQYF
TGTGCCAGCAAAAGGCAGGGCCTCTCCTACGAGCAGTACTTC
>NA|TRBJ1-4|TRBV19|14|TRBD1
CASRNRGTNEKLFF
TGTGCCAGTAGGAACAGGGGAACTAATGAAAAACTGTTTTTT
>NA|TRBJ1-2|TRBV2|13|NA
CASLRATNYGYTF
TGTGCCAGCCTAAGGGCAACTAACTATGGCTACACCTTC
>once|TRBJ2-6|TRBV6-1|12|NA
CAVGAGANVLTF
TGTGCCGTGGGGGCTGGGGCCAACGTCCTGACTTTC
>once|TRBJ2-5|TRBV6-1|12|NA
CASSPPLETQYF
TGTGCCAGCAGTCCCCCCCTAGAGACCCAGTACTTC
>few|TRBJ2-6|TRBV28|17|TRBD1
CASRGTGSPSGANVLTF
TGTGCCAGCAGAGGGACAGGGAGTCCCTCTGGGGCCAACGTCCTGACTTTC
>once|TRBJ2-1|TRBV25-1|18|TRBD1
CASSEHPGTGSSYNEQFF
TGTGCCAGCAGTGAACACCCCGGGACAGGAAGCTCCTACAATGAGCAGTTCTTC
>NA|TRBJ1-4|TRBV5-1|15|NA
CASSLAASRTEKLFF
TGCGCCAGCAGCTTGGCGGCCTCCAGGACTGAAAAACTGTTTTTT
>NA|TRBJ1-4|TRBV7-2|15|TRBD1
CASSRRTGLNEKLFF
TGTGCCAGCAGTCGGAGGACAGGGCTTAATGAAAAACTGTTTTTT
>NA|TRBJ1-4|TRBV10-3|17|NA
CAIREGQGSVTNEKLFF
TGTGCCATCAGAGAGGGGCAGGGATCGGTAACTAATGAAAAACTGTTTTTT
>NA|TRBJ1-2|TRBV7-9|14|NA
CASSLLQGPYGYTF
TGTGCCAGCAGCTTACTACAGGGACCCTATGGCTACACCTTC
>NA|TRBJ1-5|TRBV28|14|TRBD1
CASSASGGAGPQHF
TGTGCCAGCAGTGCTTCAGGGGGCGCGGGACCCCAGCATTTT
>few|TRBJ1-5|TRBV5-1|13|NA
CASSEGGNQPQHF
TGCGCCAGCAGCGAGGGAGGAAATCAGCCCCAGCATTTT
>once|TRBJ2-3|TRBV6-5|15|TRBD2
CASSYQRGETDTQYF
TGTGCCAGCAGTTACCAGCGGGGGGAGACAGATACGCAGTATTTT
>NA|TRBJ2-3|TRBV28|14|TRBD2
CASGIGGGADTQYF
TGTGCCAGCGGAATCGGGGGGGGTGCAGATACGCAGTATTTT
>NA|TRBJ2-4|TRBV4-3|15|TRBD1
CASSINRGQRNIQYF
TGCGCCAGCAGCATAAACAGGGGGCAACGGAACATTCAGTACTTC
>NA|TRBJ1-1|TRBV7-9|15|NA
CASSRFESGNTEAFF
TGTGCCAGCAGCCGATTTGAGTCAGGGAACACTGAAGCTTTCTTT
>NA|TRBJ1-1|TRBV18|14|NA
CASSPAGTNTEAFF
TGTGCCAGCTCACCGGCAGGGACGAACACTGAAGCTTTCTTT
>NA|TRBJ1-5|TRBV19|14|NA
CASSIRQSNQPQHF
TGTGCCAGTAGTATAAGACAAAGCAATCAGCCCCAGCATTTT